These 18 T cell receptor beta chains were all obtained from the same sample, sequenced in a study of T cell clusters in autoimmune cytopenias. TRB rearrangements were amplified by touch-down multiplex PCR with mixed TRB-A/B primers. Using the multiplex PCR reads, TCRdb records one entry per CDR3 protein without DNA. This sample's table has 5,500 to 8,000 distinct CDR3 sequences. Approximately 40,000 genome equivalents of blood DNA were amplified for TRB. These sequences were also reported in another study, on T cell repertoires in aging, cancer and after chemotherapy.

Material: peripheral blood. These TCRs come from a human donor in good health.

Frequency places this clonotype as medium-sized. This chain joins TRBV6-5 and TRBJ2-2. Germline lookup yields CDR1 MNHEY and CDR2 SVGAGI. This CDR3 has 15 amino acids. This chain's CDR3 is CASKLTPSHTGELFF.

The V call is TRBV12-3 or TRBV12-4, the J call TRBJ2-7. The CDR3 extends over 15 amino acids. The CDR3 sequence: CASSLYPHYAYEQYF.

The chain has TRBV24-1 and TRBJ2-7; absent DNA, TCRdb's TRBD1 call cannot be checked. Per the germline V gene, CDR1 is KGHDR and CDR2 is SFDVKD. The length of the CDR3 is 14 residues. The CDR3 loop is CATSEAGMTYEQYF.

The chain joins TRBV20-1 to TRBJ2-1; TCRdb proposes TRBD2, but this gene call is untestable without DNA. The CDR3 totals 15 residues. Germline lookup yields CDR1 DFQATT and CDR2 SNEGSKA (reference sequence). CDR3 amino acids: CSVSGLAGSYNEQFF.

The J gene is TRBJ1-6, the V gene TRBV5-6; TCRdb's D gene call, TRBD1, goes unchecked for lack of DNA. Germline assignment: CDR1 SGHDT and CDR2 YYEEEE. The CDR3 is 17 amino acids. The CDR3 sequence is CASSLRYTSGEGSPLHF.

V and J are TRBV19 and TRBJ1-5; TCRdb returns TRBD1, unconfirmable since there is no DNA. The CDR3 has 16 amino acids. Germline V gene data show CDR1 as LNHDA and CDR2 as SQIVND (reference sequence). This chain's CDR3 is CASRPLIRDRNQPQHF. The whole variable domain, remainder taken from reference TRBV19 and TRBJ1-5, is DGGITQSPKYLFRKEGQNVTLSCEQNLNHDAMYWYRQDPGQGLRLIYYSQIVNDFQKGDIAEGYSVSREKKESFPLTVTSAQKNPTAFYLCASRPLIRDRNQPQHFGDGTRLSIL.

The chain couples TRBV6-5 to TRBJ2-4; no DNA is available, so the TRBD1 call from TCRdb remains unchecked. CDR1 and CDR2 (germline): MNHEY, SVGAGI. The CDR3 consists of 18 residues. The CDR3 protein is CASSYMGQGNPLKNIQYF.

V gene TRBV6-2 or TRBV6-3 combines with J gene TRBJ1-2; as DNA is missing, the TRBD1 call by TCRdb cannot be tested. The CDR3 length is 13 residues. CDR1 and CDR2 from the germline V gene are MNHEY and SVGEGT. CDR3 sequence reads: CASSPQGAGGYTF.

This chain uses TRBV5-1 with TRBJ2-7; TCRdb proposes TRBD1, but this gene call is untestable without DNA. CDR1 is SGHRS, CDR2 YFSETQ, per germline. The CDR3 sequence is 14 residues long. CDR3 residues: CASRDQGVGYEQYF.

The V and J genes are TRBV6-2 or TRBV6-3 and TRBJ2-7; the D gene TCRdb calls, TRBD2, cannot be checked with no DNA. The V gene's germline CDR1 is MNHEY and CDR2 SVGEGT. There are 16 residues in the CDR3. CDR3 sequence: CASSPRGAGGSHEQYF.

The chain is built from TRBV6-2 or TRBV6-3 and TRBJ1-3; the TCRdb call, TRBD1, lacks DNA for checking. Germline V CDR1 and CDR2: MNHEY, SVGEGT. The CDR3 consists of 16 residues. CDR3 residues: CASSYRDVISGNTIYF.

The chain recombines TRBV6-5 with TRBJ1-1; TCRdb indicates TRBD1, and absent DNA this call remains unverified. Germline lookup yields CDR1 MNHEY and CDR2 SVGAGI. This CDR3 contains 15 residues. The CDR3 sequence: CASSLGQAMNTEAFF.

The V and J genes are TRBV27 and TRBJ2-7. Germline CDR1 and CDR2: MNHEY and SMNVEV (reference sequence). The CDR3 has 15 amino acids. This chain's CDR3 is CASSLSSQPPRQQYF.

V is TRBV7-2 and J is TRBJ2-5; the TCRdb D gene call, TRBD1, has no DNA to confirm it. The CDR3 extends over 15 amino acids. CDR1 and CDR2 (germline): SGHTA, FQGNSA. CDR3 in amino acids: CASRDRGLPQETQYF.

V usage is TRBV27 and J usage is TRBJ1-6; TCRdb calls TRBD1, which cannot be checked without DNA. This CDR3 region has 13 residues. Germline loops: CDR1 MNHEY, CDR2 SMNVEV (reference sequence). CDR3: CASKGQGVTGIHF.

The chain combines TRBV6-5 with TRBJ2-7; TCRdb calls TRBD1, which cannot be checked without DNA. The CDR3 is 15 residues long. Per germline, CDR1 MNHEY and CDR2 SVGAGI. The CDR3 spells CASSPRQGSTYEQYF.

This clonotype counts as medium-sized by frequency. The rearrangement joins TRBV5-4 to TRBJ2-5; TCRdb calls TRBD1, which cannot be checked without DNA. Germline assignment: CDR1 SGHNT and CDR2 YYREEE (reference sequence). The CDR3 has 15 residues. CDR3 in amino acids: CASSLGGSAAETQYF. The full variable domain, completed using reference TRBV5-4 and TRBJ2-5, is ETGVTQSPTHLIKTRGQQVTLRCSSQSGHNTVSWYQQALGQGPQFIFQYYREEENGRGNFPPRFSGLQFPNYSSELNVNALELDDSALYLCASSLGGSAAETQYFGPGTRLLVL.

The chain combines TRBV20-1 with TRBJ2-1; TCRdb outputs TRBD1, but without DNA this stays unchecked. The CDR3 extends over 15 amino acids. CDR1 and CDR2 from the germline V gene are DFQATT and SNEGSKA (reference sequence). The CDR3 region is CSARLGPLSYNEQFF.